The T cell receptor (beta chain) under discussion was sequenced for a study of cytomegalovirus exposure and HLA in healthy donors. Study background: Out of fewer than 500 genotyped donors, 81% belonged to the Caucasian-associated ancestry cluster.

A note on this clone: Antigen specificity is unknown.

Study outcomes and limitations: One later analysis reportedly identified an Asian-associated ancestry cluster that showed fewer N-insertions than the roughly 720-donor mean. An analysis done earlier found most TCR beta V segments productive about 90% or about 30% of the time. An assumption of roughly uniform sequencing depth across donors underlay the presence/absence analyses.

13 Jbeta primers and 60 Vbeta primers were used for the PCR. Clones were sequenced by immunoSEQ multiplex PCR, and TCRdb holds only the in-frame ones, with some missing. This sample's table reports over 80,000 clones. The CDR3 consists of 18 residues. V was pared by 0 bases and J by 1 base, with 16 bases between. Germline CDR1 reads MGHRA; CDR2 reads YSYEKL. Sequenced: PBMCs. This sequence joins TRBV4-1 and TRBJ1-3; TRBD1 might be the D (5 bases). This TCR was sampled from a girl aged 5-17 years in good health and CMV-seropositive. CDR3 nucleotide sequence: TGCGCCAGCAGCCAAGATCGGACATATCCCTTGTCTGGAAACACCATATATTTT. Protein: CASSQDRTYPLSGNTIYF.